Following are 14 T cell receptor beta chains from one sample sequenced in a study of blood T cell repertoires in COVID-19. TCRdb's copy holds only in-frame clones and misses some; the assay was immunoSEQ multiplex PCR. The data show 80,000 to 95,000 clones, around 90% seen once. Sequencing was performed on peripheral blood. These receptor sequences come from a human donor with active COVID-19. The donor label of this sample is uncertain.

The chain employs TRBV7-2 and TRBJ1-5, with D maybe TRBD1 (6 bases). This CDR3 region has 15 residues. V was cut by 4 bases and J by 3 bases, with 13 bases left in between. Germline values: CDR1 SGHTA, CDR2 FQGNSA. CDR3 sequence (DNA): TGTGCCAGCAGCTCGGGGGCGGGGGACAATCAGCCCCAGCATTTT. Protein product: CASSSGAGDNQPQHF.

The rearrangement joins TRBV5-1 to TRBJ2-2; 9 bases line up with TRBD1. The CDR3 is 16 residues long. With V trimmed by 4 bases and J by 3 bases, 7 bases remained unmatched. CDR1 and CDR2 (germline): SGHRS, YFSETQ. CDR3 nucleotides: TGCGCCAGCAGCAAGAACAGGGGGCGCGACACCGGGGAGCTGTTTTTT. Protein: CASSKNRGRDTGELFF.

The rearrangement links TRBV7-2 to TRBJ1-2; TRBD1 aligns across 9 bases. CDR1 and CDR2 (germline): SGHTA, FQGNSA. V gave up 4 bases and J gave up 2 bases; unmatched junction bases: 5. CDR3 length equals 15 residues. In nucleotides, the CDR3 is TGTGCCAGCAGCTCCGGACAGGGGAGAAACTATGGCTACACCTTC. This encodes CASSSGQGRNYGYTF.

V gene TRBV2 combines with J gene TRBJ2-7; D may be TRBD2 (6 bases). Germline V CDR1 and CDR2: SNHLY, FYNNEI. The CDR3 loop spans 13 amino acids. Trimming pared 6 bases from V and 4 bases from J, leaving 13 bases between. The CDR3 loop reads CASRGDSGYEQYF. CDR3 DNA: TGTGCCAGCAGGGGGGACTCGGGGTACGAGCAGTACTTC.

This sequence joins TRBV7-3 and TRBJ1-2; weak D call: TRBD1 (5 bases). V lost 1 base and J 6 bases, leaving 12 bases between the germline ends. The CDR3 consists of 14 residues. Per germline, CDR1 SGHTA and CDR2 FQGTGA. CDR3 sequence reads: CASSLSVEGDGYTF. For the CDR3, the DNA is TGTGCCAGCAGCTTAAGTGTCGAAGGGGATGGCTACACCTTC.

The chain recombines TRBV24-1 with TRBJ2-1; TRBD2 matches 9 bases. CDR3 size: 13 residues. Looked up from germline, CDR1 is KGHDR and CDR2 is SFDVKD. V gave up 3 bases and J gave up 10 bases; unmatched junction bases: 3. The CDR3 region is CATSDSLAGEQFF. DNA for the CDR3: TGTGCCACCAGTGATAGTCTAGCGGGGGAGCAGTTCTTC.

DNA of the CDR3: TGTGCCAGTAGTCCCGCCCCCCGGACAGCGATCCCCTACGAGCAGTACTTC. Amino acids: CASSPAPRTAIPYEQYF. The rearrangement links TRBV19 to TRBJ2-7, with TRBD1 as a possible D gene (6 bases). V lost 5 bases and J lost 2, with 22 bases in between. The germline gives CDR1 LNHDA, CDR2 SQIVND (reference sequence). The CDR3 is made up of 17 amino acids. Filled out from reference TRBV19 and TRBJ2-7, the complete variable domain reads DGGITQSPKYLFRKEGQNVTLSCEQNLNHDAMYWYRQDPGQGLRLIYYSQIVNDFQKGDIAEGYSVSREKKESFPLTVTSAQKNPTAFYLCASSPAPRTAIPYEQYFGPGTRLTVT.

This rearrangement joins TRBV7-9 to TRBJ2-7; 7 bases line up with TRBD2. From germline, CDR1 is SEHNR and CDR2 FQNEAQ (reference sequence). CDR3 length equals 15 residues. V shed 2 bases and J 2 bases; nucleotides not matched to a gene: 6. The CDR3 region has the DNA TGTGCCAGCAGCTTACTCGGGGGGTCCACCTACGAGCAGTACTTC. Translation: CASSLLGGSTYEQYF.

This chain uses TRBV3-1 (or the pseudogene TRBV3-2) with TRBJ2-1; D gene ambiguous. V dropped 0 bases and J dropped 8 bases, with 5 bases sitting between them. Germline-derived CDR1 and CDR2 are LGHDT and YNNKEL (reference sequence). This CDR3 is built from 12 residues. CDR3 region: CASSQDRDEQFF. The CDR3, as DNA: TGTGCCAGCAGCCAAGATCGCGATGAGCAGTTCTTC.

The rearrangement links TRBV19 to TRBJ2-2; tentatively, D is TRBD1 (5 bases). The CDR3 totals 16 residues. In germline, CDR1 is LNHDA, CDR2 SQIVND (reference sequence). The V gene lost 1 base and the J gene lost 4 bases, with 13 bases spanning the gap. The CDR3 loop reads CASSIVSGRATGELFF. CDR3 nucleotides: TGTGCCAGTAGTATAGTCTCGGGCAGGGCCACCGGGGAGCTGTTTTTT.

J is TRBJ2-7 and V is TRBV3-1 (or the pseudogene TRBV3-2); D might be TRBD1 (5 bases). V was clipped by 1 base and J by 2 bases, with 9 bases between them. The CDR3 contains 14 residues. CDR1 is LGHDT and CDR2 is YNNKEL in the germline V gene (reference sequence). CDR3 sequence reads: CASSQAVRAYEQYF. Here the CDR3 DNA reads TGTGCCAGCAGCCAAGCAGTCAGGGCCTACGAGCAGTACTTC.

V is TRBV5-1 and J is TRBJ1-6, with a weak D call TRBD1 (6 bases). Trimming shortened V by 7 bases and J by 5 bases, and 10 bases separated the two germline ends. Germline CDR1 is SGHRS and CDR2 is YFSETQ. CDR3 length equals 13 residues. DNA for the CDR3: TGCGCCAGCGGACAGCTTAATAATTCACCCCTCCACTTT. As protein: CASGQLNNSPLHF. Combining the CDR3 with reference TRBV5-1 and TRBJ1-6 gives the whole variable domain KAGVTQTPRYLIKTRGQQVTLSCSPISGHRSVSWYQQTPGQGLQFLFEYFSETQRNKGNFPGRFSGRQFSNSRSEMNVSTLELGDSALYLCASGQLNNSPLHFGNGTRLTVT.

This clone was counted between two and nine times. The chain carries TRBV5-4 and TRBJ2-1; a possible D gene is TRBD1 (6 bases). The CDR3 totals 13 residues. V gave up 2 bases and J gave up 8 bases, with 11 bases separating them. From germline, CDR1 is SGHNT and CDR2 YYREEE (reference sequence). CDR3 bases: TGTGCCAGCAGCTTTACAGGGAACGATGAGCAGTTCTTC. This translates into CASSFTGNDEQFF.

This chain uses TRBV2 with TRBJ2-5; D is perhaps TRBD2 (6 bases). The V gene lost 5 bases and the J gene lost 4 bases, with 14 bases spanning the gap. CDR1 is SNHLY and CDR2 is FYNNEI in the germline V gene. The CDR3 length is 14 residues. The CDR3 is CASSRNSGGETQYF. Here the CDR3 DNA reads TGTGCCAGCAGTCGTAACTCCGGGGGAGAGACCCAGTACTTC.